This T cell receptor beta chain appears in the sequencing data of a study of naive and memory T cell subsets. This clonotype was counted ten times or more. This CDR3 contains 17 residues. In germline, CDR1 is SGDLS, CDR2 YYNGEE. V lost 0 bases and J 6 bases, leaving 20 bases between the germline ends. An equimolar mix of two oligonucleotides served as the beta constant-region primer for TRBC1 and TRBC2. MiXCR was run by TCRdb on the UMI-ligation and nested PCR reads, yielding one entry per CDR3 protein. In the table there are almost 5,500 distinct CDR3 sequences, 7% of which are singletons. The chain carries TRBV9 and TRBJ2-3; D is unresolved. This sequence was found in a human donor in good health. Input material: effector memory CD8+ T cells from blood. Subset specified: effector memory, CD45RA- CD27-. Here the CDR3 reads CASSVAEYDGVVDTQYF. As DNA, the CDR3 is TGTGCCAGCAGCGTAGCTGAGTACGATGGGGTCGTGGATACGCAGTATTTT.